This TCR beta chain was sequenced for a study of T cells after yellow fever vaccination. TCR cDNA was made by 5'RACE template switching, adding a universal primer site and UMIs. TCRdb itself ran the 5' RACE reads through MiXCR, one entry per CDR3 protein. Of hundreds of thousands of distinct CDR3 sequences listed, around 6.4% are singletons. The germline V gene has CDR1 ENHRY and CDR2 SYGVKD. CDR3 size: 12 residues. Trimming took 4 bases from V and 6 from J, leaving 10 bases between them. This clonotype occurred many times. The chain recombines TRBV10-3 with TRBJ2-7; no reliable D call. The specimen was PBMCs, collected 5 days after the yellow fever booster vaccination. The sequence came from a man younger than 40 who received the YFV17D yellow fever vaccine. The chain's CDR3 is CAISAEPGEQYF. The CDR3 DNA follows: TGTGCCATCAGTGCAGAACCTGGCGAGCAGTACTTC.